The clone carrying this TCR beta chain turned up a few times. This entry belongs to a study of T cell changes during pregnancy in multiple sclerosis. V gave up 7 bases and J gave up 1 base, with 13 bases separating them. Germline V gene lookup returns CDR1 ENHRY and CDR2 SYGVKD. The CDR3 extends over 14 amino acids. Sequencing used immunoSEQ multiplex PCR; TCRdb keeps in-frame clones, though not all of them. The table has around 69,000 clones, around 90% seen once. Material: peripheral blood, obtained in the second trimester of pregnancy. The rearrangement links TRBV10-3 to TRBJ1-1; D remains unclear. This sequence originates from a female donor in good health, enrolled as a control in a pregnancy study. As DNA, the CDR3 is TGTGCCATCACAGTTGGCAGATCGAACACTGAAGCTTTCTTT. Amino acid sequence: CAITVGRSNTEAFF.